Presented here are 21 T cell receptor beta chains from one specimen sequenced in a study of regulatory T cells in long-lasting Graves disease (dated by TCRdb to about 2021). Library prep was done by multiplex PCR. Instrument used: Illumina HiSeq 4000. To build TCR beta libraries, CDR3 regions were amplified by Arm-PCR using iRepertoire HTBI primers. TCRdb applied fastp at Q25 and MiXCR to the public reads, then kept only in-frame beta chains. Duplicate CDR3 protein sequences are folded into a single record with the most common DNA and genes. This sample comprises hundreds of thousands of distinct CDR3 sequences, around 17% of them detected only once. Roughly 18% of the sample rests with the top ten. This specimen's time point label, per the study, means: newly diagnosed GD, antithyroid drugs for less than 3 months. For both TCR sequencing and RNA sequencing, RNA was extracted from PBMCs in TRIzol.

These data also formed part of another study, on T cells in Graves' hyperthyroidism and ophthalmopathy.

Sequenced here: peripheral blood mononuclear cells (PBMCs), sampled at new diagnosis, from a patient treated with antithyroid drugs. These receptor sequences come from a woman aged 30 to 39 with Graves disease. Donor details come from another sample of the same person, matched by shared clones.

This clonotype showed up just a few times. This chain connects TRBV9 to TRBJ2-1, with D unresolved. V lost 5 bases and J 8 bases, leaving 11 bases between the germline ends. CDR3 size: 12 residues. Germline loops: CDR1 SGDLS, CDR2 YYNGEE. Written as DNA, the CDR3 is TGTGCCAGCAGTTCAAGTTTCGATGAGCAGTTCTTC. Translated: CASSSSFDEQFF.

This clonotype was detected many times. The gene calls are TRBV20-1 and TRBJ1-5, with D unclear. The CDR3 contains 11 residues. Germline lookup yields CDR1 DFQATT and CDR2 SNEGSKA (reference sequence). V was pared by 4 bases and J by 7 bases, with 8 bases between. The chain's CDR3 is CSAMDSQPQHF. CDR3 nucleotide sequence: TGCAGTGCTATGGATAGCCAGCCCCAGCATTTT.

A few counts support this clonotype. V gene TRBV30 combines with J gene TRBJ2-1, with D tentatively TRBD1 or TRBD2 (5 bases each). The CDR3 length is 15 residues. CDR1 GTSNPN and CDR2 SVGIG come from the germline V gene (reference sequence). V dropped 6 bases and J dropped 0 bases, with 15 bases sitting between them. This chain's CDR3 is CACPSGTSSYNEQFF. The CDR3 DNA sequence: TGTGCCTGCCCCAGTGGGACCAGCTCCTACAATGAGCAGTTCTTC.

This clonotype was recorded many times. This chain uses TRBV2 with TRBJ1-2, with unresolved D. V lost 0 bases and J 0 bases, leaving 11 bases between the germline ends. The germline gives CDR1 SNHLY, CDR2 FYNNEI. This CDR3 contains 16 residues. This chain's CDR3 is CASSEAGVLANYGYTF. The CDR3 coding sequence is TGTGCCAGCAGTGAAGCTGGTGTCTTAGCTAACTATGGCTACACCTTC.

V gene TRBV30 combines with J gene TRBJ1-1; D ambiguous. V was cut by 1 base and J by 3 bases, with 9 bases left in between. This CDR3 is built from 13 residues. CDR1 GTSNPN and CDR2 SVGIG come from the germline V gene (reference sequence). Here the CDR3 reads CAWSAQGYTEAFF. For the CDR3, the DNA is TGTGCCTGGAGTGCGCAAGGGTACACTGAAGCTTTCTTT.

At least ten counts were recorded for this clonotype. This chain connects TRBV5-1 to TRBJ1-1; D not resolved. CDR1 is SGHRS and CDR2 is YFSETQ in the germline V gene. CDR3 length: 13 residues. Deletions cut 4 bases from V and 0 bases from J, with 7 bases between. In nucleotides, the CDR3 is TGCGCCAGCAGCCGTATTATGAACACTGAAGCTTTCTTT. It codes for CASSRIMNTEAFF.

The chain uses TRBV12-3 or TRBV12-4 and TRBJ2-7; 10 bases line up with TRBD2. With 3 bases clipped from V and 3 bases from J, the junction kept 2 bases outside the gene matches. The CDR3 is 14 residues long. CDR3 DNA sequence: TGTGCCAGCAGTTTCGCTAGCGGGAGCTACGAGCAGTACTTC. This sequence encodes CASSFASGSYEQYF.

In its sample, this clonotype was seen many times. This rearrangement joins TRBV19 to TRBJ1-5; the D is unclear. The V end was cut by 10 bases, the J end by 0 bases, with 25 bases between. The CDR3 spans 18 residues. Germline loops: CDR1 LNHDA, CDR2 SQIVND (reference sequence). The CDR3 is CAIPFEAGIGRSNQPQHF. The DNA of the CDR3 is TGTGCCATCCCCTTCGAGGCGGGGATTGGCCGTAGCAATCAGCCCCAGCATTTT.

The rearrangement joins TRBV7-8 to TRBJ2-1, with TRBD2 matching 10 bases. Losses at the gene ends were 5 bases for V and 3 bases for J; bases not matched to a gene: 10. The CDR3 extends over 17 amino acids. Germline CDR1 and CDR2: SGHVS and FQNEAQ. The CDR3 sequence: CASSQGASGRDYNEQFF. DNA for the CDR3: TGTGCCAGCAGCCAAGGGGCTAGCGGGAGAGACTACAATGAGCAGTTCTTC.

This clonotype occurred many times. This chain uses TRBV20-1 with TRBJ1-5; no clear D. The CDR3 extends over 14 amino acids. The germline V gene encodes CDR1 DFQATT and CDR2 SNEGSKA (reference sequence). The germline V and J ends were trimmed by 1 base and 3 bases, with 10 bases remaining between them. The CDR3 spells CSARGVGINQPQHF. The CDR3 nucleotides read TGCAGTGCTAGAGGGGTAGGGATCAATCAGCCCCAGCATTTT.

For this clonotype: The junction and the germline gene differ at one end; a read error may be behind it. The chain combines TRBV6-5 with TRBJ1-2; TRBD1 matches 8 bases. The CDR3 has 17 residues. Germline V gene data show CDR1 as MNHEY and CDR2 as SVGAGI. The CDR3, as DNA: TGTGCCAGCATTTACTCGATACGACAGGGGCGGAGGGGTGGCTACACCTTC. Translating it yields CASIYSIRQGRRGGYTF.

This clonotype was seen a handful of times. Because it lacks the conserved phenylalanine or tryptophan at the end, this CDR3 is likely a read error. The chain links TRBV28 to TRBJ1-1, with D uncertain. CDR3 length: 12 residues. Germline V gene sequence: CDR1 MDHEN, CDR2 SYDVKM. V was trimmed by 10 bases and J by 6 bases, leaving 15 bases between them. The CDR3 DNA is TGTGCCACTCTTGAAGGTGGAGCTGAAGCTTTCTCT. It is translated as CATLEGGAEAFS.

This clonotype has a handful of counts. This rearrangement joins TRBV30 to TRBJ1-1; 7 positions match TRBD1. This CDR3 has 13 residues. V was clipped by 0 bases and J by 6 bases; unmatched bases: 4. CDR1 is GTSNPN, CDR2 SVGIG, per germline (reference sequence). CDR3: CAWSVGGGAEAFF. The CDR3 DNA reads TGTGCCTGGAGTGTAGGGGGCGGGGCTGAAGCTTTCTTT.

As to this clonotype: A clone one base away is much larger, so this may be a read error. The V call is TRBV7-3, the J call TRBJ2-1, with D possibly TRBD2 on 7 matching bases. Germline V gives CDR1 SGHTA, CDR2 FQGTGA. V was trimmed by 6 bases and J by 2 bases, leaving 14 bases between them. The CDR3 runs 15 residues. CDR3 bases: TGTGCCAGCAGTCAAAGCGGGGACACCTACAATGAGCAGTTCTTC. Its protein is CASSQSGDTYNEQFF.

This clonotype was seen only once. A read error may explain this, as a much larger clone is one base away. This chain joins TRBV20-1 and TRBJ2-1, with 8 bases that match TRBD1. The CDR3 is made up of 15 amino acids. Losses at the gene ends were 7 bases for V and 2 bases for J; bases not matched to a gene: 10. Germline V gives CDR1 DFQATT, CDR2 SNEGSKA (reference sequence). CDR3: CSVTSGQGPYNEQFF. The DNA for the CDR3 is TGCAGTGTCACCAGCGGACAGGGTCCCTACAATGAGCAGTTCTTC.

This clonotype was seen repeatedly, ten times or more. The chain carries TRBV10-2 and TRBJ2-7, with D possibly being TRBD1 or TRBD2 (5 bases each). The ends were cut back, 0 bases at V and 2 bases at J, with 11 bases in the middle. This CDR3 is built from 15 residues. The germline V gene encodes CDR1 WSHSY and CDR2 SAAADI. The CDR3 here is CASSESGRITYEQYF. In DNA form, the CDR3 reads TGCGCCAGCAGTGAGTCGGGACGTATCACCTACGAGCAGTACTTC.

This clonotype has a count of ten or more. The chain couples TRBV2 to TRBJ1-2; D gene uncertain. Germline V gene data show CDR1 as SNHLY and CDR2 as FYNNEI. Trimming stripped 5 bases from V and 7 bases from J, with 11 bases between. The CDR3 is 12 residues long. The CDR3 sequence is CASSYFLAGYTF. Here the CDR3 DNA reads TGTGCCAGCAGTTATTTCTTGGCTGGCTACACCTTC.

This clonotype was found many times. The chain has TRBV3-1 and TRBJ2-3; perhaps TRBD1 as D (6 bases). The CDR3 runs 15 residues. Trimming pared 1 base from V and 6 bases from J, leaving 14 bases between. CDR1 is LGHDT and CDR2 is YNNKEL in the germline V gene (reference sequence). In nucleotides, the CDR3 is TGTGCCAGCAGCCAAGGTCGACTGGGGGCGGATACGCAGTATTTT. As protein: CASSQGRLGADTQYF.

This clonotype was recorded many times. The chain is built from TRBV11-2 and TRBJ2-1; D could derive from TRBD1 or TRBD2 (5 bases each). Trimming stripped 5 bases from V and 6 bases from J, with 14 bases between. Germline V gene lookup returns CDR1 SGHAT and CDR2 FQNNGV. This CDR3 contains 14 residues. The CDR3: CASSILWDPNEQFF. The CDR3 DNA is TGTGCCAGCAGCATCCTATGGGACCCCAATGAGCAGTTCTTC.

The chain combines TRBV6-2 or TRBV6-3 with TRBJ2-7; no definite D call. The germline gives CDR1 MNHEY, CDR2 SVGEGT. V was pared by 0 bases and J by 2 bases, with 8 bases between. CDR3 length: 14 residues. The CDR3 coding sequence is TGTGCCAGCAGTTACTCGGCCTGGGCCTACGAGCAGTACTTC. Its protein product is CASSYSAWAYEQYF.

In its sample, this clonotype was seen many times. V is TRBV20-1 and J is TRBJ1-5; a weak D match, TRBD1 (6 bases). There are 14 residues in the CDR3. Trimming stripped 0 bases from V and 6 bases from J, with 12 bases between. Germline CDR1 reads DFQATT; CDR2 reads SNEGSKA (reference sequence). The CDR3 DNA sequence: TGCAGTGCTAGAGACGGAGGGGGATCTCAGCCCCAGCATTTT. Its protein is CSARDGGGSQPQHF.